The rows below give T cell receptor beta chains drawn from one sample of a study of blood T cell repertoires in COVID-19. Assay: immunoSEQ multiplex PCR; the TCRdb copy retains only in-frame clones and omits some. The sample holds around 130,000 clones, around 84% seen once. The specimen was peripheral blood. These receptors were taken from a human donor in a cohort sampled during active COVID-19. Each CDR3 is given with its conserved first and last residue. A D gene is named only where the DNA matches it firmly. Clone size appears in some rows only: once, few, many, or a class for an expanded clone.

>.|.|TRBV5-5|TRBJ2-2
TGTGCCAGCACCGATCCACGGCGGCCTAACACCGGGGAGCTGTTTTTT
CASTDPRRPNTGELFF
>.|TRBD1|TRBV5-5|TRBJ2-2
TGTGCCAGCAGCTTGGTACAGGGGAGCACCGGGGAGCTGTTTTTT
CASSLVQGSTGELFF
>.|.|TRBV7-2|TRBJ1-5
TGTGCCAGCAGCCCGGAGACAGGTCTCAATCAGCCCCAGCATTTT
CASSPETGLNQPQHF
>.|.|TRBV5-1|TRBJ2-7
TGCGCCAGCAGTCTCGGGGGAACTACCTACGAGCAGTACTTC
CASSLGGTTYEQYF
>.|.|TRBV27|TRBJ1-4
TGTGCCAGCAGTCCGAACAGGGTGAGGGCTAATGAAAAACTGTTTTTT
CASSPNRVRANEKLFF
>.|.|TRBV7-9|TRBJ1-1
TGTGCCAGCAGCTTTCAGGGGCAGAGATTGAACACTGAAGCTTTCTTT
CASSFQGQRLNTEAFF
>.|TRBD1|TRBV28|TRBJ2-7
TGTGCCAGCAGTTCCTCCCCCGGCGGGACAGGAAGTTCCTACGAGCAGTACTTC
CASSSSPGGTGSSYEQYF
>.|.|TRBV28|TRBJ2-7
TGTGCCAGCAGTTGGGCCGAAGTGGACGAGCAGTACTTC
CASSWAEVDEQYF
>.|TRBD2|TRBV27|TRBJ2-2
TGTGCCAGCAGTCCGCTACTAGCGGGGACGAACACCGGGGAGCTGTTTTTT
CASSPLLAGTNTGELFF
>once|TRBD2|TRBV24-1|TRBJ2-3
TGTGCCACCAGTGAGGGGACTAGCGGGAGAGGTGATACGCAGTATTTT
CATSEGTSGRGDTQYF
>.|.|TRBV27|TRBJ2-7
TGTGCCAGCAGTTTATTACAGGGTCCATACGAGCAGTACTTC
CASSLLQGPYEQYF
>.|TRBD1|TRBV5-4|TRBJ1-4
TGTGCCAGCAGCTTGGGGACAGGCTTTAATGAAAAACTGTTTTTT
CASSLGTGFNEKLFF
>.|TRBD1|TRBV5-6|TRBJ2-4
TGTGCCAGCAGCTTGCAGGGGGCAGGCAAAAACATTCAGTACTTC
CASSLQGAGKNIQYF
>.|.|TRBV28|TRBJ1-5
TGTGCCAGCAGGAGGAGCTCGGGACATAAGCATAGCAATCAGCCCCAGCATTTT
CASRRSSGHKHSNQPQHF
>many|TRBD2|TRBV4-1|TRBJ2-6
TGCGCCAGCAGTCCCATCGGACTAGCGGACCCCTCTGGGGCCAACGTCCTGACTTTC
CASSPIGLADPSGANVLTF
>.|.|TRBV5-1|TRBJ2-7
TGCGCCAGCAGCTTAGGCGGAGCCCTACCCTACGAGCAGTACTTC
CASSLGGALPYEQYF
>few|.|TRBV9|TRBJ1-2
TGTGCCAGCAGCGCCCCCCAGGGTGGGTATGGCTACACCTTC
CASSAPQGGYGYTF
>.|TRBD1|TRBV28|TRBJ2-7
TGTGCCAGCAGCCCCTGGGACAGGGGAGGTCTTTCCTACGAGCAGTACTTC
CASSPWDRGGLSYEQYF
>.|TRBD2|TRBV27|TRBJ2-1
TGTGCCAGCAGTTTATCGCCGGGACTAGCGGGGATCGTCTACAATGAGCAGTTCTTC
CASSLSPGLAGIVYNEQFF
>.|.|TRBV18|TRBJ1-5
TGTGCCAGCTCACCAGACAGGACCGGCAAGCCCCAGCATTTT
CASSPDRTGKPQHF
>.|.|TRBV29-1|TRBJ1-1
TGCAGCGTTGTGGGGGGGTTGAACACTGAAGCTTTCTTT
CSVVGGLNTEAFF
>.|.|TRBV9|TRBJ1-4
TGTGCCAGCAGCGTAGCGACAGGACGGAATGAAAAACTGTTTTTT
CASSVATGRNEKLFF
>.|TRBD1|TRBV6-5|TRBJ1-6
TGTGCCAGCCGGGACAGAACCTCCTATAATTCACCCCTCCACTTT
CASRDRTSYNSPLHF
>.|.|TRBV2|TRBJ2-1
TGTGCCAGCAGTGATCTGGAGCAGAATGAGCAGTTCTTC
CASSDLEQNEQFF
>.|.|TRBV6-6|TRBJ2-1
TGTGCCAGCAGTCCAGCGCCGGCCTACAATGAGCAGTTCTTC
CASSPAPAYNEQFF